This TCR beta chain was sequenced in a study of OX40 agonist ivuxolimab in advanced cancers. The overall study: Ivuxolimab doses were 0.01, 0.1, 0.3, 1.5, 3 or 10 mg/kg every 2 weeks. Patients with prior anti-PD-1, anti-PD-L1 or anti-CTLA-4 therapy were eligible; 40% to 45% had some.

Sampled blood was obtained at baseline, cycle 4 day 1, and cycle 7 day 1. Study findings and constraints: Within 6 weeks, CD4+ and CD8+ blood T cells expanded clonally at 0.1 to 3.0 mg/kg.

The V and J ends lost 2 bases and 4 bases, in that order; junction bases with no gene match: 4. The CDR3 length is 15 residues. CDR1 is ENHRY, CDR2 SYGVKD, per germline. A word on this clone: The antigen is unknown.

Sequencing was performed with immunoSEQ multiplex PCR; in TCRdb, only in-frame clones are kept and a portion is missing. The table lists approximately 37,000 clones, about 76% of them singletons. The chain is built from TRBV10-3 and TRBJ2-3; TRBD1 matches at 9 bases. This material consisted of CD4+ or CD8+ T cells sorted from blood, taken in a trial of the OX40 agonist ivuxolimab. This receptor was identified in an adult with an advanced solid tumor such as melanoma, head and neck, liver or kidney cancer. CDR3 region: CAISEVGTGSDTQYF. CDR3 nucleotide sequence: TGTGCCATCAGTGAGGTGGGGACAGGGTCAGATACGCAGTATTTT.